This TCR beta chain is drawn from a study of blood T cell repertoires in COVID-19. Overall study context: Some COVID-19 samples were acute and others convalescent; all came from the United States, Italy and Spain. Sample material is recorded as cDNA or gDNA derived from T cells, B-cell-depleted T cells, or PBMCs.

How the authors handled the data: Reference gene primer amplification gave estimated nucleated cell counts. Here immunoSEQ multiplex PCR was the method, and the copy in TCRdb shows in-frame clones only, minus some. D and trimming were read from the DNA, whereas the V and J calls and clone size are those reported in that table. The sample has 50,000 to 60,000 clones, around 87% seen once. The V gene lost 2 bases and the J gene lost 2 bases, with 11 bases spanning the gap. The germline gives CDR1 LNHNV, CDR2 YYDKDF (reference sequence). The CDR3 totals 15 residues. The sample was peripheral blood. The rearrangement uses TRBV15 and TRBJ2-3, with a tentative D call TRBD1 (6 bases). The clonotype originates from a human donor with active COVID-19. The donor label of this sample is uncertain. The CDR3 loop reads CATSRQGQHTDTQYF. For the CDR3, the DNA is TGTGCCACCAGCAGACAGGGGCAGCACACAGATACGCAGTATTTT.